A single TCR beta chain is shown here with its context. This sample stems from a study of blood T cell repertoires in COVID-19. The overall study: The origin of the acute and convalescent COVID-19 samples was the United States, Italy and Spain. T cells, B-cell-depleted T cells, or PBMCs supplied cDNA or gDNA.

Trimming pared 1 base from V and 1 base from J, leaving 14 bases between. The CDR3 consists of 16 residues. Germline CDR1 is LGHNA and CDR2 is YSLEER. Clinical history reported by participants formed the basis on which cohorts were assigned. In the original analysis: Cell counts per sample came from amplifying reference gene primers. Method: immunoSEQ multiplex PCR; TCRdb's copy keeps in-frame clones and lacks some. That table is the source of V, J and clone size, and D and trimming were worked out from the DNA. The sample holds about 430,000 clones, over 75% seen once. The sequenced sample was PBMCs or T cells enriched from blood (not recorded which). The rearrangement joins TRBV4-3 to TRBJ2-7; possible D gene TRBD2, 7 bases. The clonotype comes from a woman in her thirties with acute COVID-19. This CDR3 reads CASSQVAGANSYEQYF. The DNA for the CDR3 is TGCGCCAGCAGCCAAGTTGCGGGGGCCAATTCCTACGAGCAGTACTTC.